These 27 T cell receptor beta chains were all obtained from the same sample, sequenced in a study of cytomegalovirus exposure and HLA in healthy donors. Use of 60 Vbeta and 13 Jbeta primers characterized the PCR. Sequencing used immunoSEQ multiplex PCR; TCRdb keeps in-frame clones, though not all of them. The table shows approximately 93,000 clones, with roughly four fifths occurring only once. The sequenced sample consisted of PBMCs. The receptors were sampled from a man aged 45-60 years in good health and CMV-seronegative.

The V call is TRBV2, the J call TRBJ2-1; 7 nucleotides align to TRBD2. V lost 6 bases to trimming and J lost 4 bases; unmatched junction nucleotides: 6. CDR1 is SNHLY and CDR2 is FYNNEI in the germline V gene. The CDR3 has 14 amino acids. For the CDR3, the DNA is TGTGCCAGCAGGGGCGGGAGATCGTACAATGAGCAGTTCTTC. Its translation: CASRGGRSYNEQFF.

The rearrangement uses TRBV4-2 and TRBJ2-7, with 8 positions matching TRBD1. The germline CDR1 and CDR2 sequences are LGHNA and YNFKEQ. CDR3 length: 15 amino acids. V shed 0 bases, J shed 4 bases, and the junction held 5 bases outside the gene matches. The CDR3 coding sequence is TGTGCCAGCAGCCAAGATTTCGGGACAGGTTACGAGCAGTACTTC. It codes for CASSQDFGTGYEQYF.

The chain couples TRBV5-1 to TRBJ2-1, with 10 bases lining up with TRBD2. Germline V CDR1 and CDR2: SGHRS, YFSETQ. V lost 0 bases and J lost 5; bases outside the gene matches: 2. The CDR3 covers 15 residues. CDR3 in DNA: TGCGCCAGCAGCTTGGAGCTAGCGGGGGACAATGAGCAGTTCTTC. Translating it yields CASSLELAGDNEQFF.

The chain uses TRBV19 and TRBJ2-5; TRBD1 matches at 7 bases. CDR3 length: 13 residues. The V gene's germline CDR1 is LNHDA and CDR2 SQIVND (reference sequence). Trimming cost V 6 bases and J 4 bases; bases outside gene matches: 5. The CDR3 loop is CASSTGERETQYF. For the CDR3, the DNA is TGTGCCAGTAGCACAGGGGAACGAGAGACCCAGTACTTC.

The chain carries TRBV9 and TRBJ2-5; 7 nucleotides match TRBD1. Germline V gene sequence: CDR1 SGDLS, CDR2 YYNGEE. This CDR3 comprises 14 residues. The J segment lost 5 bases and the V segment lost 3 bases, leaving 7 bases of the junction unmatched. CDR3 amino acids: CASSAGTAGETQYF. The CDR3 bases are TGTGCCAGCAGCGCGGGGACAGCCGGGGAGACCCAGTACTTC.

The chain combines TRBV30 with TRBJ2-5; D unclear. The V and J ends lost 0 bases and 2 bases respectively, with 7 bases between them. Germline CDR1 and CDR2: GTSNPN and SVGIG (reference sequence). The length of the CDR3 is 13 residues. The CDR3 sequence is CAWSVLVQETQYF. The CDR3 DNA reads as TGTGCCTGGAGTGTACTGGTGCAAGAGACCCAGTACTTC.

This clone appeared a single time. The chain joins TRBV10-2 to TRBJ1-2, with TRBD1 matching 9 bases. This CDR3 contains 15 residues. Losses at the gene ends were 5 bases for V and 3 bases for J; bases not matched to a gene: 7. Germline V gives CDR1 WSHSY, CDR2 SAAADI. Written as DNA, the CDR3 is TGCGCCAGCAGTTTCGGAGGACAGGGGTACTATGGCTACACCTTC. This sequence encodes CASSFGGQGYYGYTF.

J is TRBJ1-3 and V is TRBV7-4; D may be TRBD1 (6 bases). Trimming removed 1 base from V and 1 base from J, with 23 bases in between. This CDR3 contains 20 residues. Germline V gives CDR1 SGHVT, CDR2 SQSDAQ. The CDR3 here is CASSLVGGRTIDISGNTIYF. DNA for the CDR3: TGTGCCAGCAGCTTAGTGGGGGGGCGGACAATAGATATTTCTGGAAACACCATATATTTT.

The rearrangement joins TRBV28 to TRBJ1-5; a weak D match, TRBD1 (5 bases). The CDR3 loop spans 13 amino acids. The germline V gene encodes CDR1 MDHEN and CDR2 SYDVKM. Trimming cost V 7 bases and J 5 bases, with 12 bases left between them. The CDR3 DNA reads as TGTGCCAGCAACCTATGGGGGGATCAGCCCCAGCATTTT. As protein: CASNLWGDQPQHF.

CDR3 DNA sequence: TGTGCCAGCAGTTCCTTAGCGGGCCTAAACCAAGAGACCCAGTACTTC. It specifies CASSSLAGLNQETQYF. The chain carries TRBV11-2 and TRBJ2-5; 7 bases fit TRBD2. The CDR3 runs to 16 residues. CDR1 SGHAT and CDR2 FQNNGV come from the germline V gene. V trimming: 6 bases; J trimming: 0 bases; junction bases outside the gene matches: 10.

The rearrangement joins TRBV29-1 to TRBJ2-1, with 9 bases identical to TRBD1. Germline CDR1 is SQVTM and CDR2 is ANQGSEA. Trimming at V came to 3 bases and at J to 0 bases, leaving 9 bases not matched to a gene. This CDR3 has 17 residues. This CDR3 is CSVDRLRGQGSYNEQFF. CDR3 sequence (DNA): TGCAGCGTTGATAGACTCCGGGGACAGGGCTCCTACAATGAGCAGTTCTTC.

The chain recombines TRBV19 with TRBJ2-1; D remains ambiguous. V dropped 1 base and J dropped 4 bases, with 14 bases sitting between them. CDR3 length: 16 amino acids. From germline, CDR1 is LNHDA and CDR2 SQIVND (reference sequence). CDR3 bases: TGTGCCAGTAGTATAGGGTCCAGCGCCCCGTACAATGAGCAGTTCTTC. Residues: CASSIGSSAPYNEQFF.

This clone showed up just once. The chain couples TRBV27 to TRBJ2-5; 7 positions agree with TRBD1. Looked up from germline, CDR1 is MNHEY and CDR2 is SMNVEV (reference sequence). The CDR3 totals 15 residues. V gave up 3 bases and J gave up 7 bases; unmatched junction bases: 11. The CDR3 protein is CASSFFGTAGGTQYF. CDR3 DNA sequence: TGTGCCAGCAGTTTTTTCGGGACAGCCGGAGGGACCCAGTACTTC.

The chain is built from TRBV7-3 and TRBJ2-2; 8 bases fit TRBD2. V dropped 0 bases and J dropped 6; count of bases not matched to a gene: 12. The CDR3 contains 18 residues. Per germline, CDR1 SGHTA and CDR2 FQGTGA. The CDR3 DNA sequence: TGTGCCAGCAGCTTAACGTTAGATCGGGAGGGCCGCTCCGGGGAGCTGTTTTTT. It translates to CASSLTLDREGRSGELFF.

The chain links TRBV5-1 to TRBJ2-4, with 7 bases lining up with TRBD2. CDR1 and CDR2 from the germline V gene are SGHRS and YFSETQ. This CDR3 region has 15 residues. V shed 1 base and J 8 bases; nucleotides not matched to a gene: 9. The CDR3 nucleotides are TGCGCCAGCAGCTTGTGGGAGCGGGGTAAGGACATTCAGTACTTC. It encodes CASSLWERGKDIQYF.

V is TRBV29-1 and J is TRBJ2-2; tentative D call: TRBD1 (5 bases). This CDR3 contains 14 residues. Germline-derived CDR1 and CDR2 are SQVTM and ANQGSEA. Trimming took 2 bases from V and 0 from J, leaving 7 bases between them. This CDR3 is CSVEPGTNTGELFF. As DNA, the CDR3 is TGCAGCGTTGAACCAGGGACGAACACCGGGGAGCTGTTTTTT.

CDR3 loop: CASSPWTENTEAFF. The CDR3, as DNA: TGTGCCAGCAGCCCGTGGACAGAGAACACTGAAGCTTTCTTT. The chain recombines TRBV7-9 with TRBJ1-1; D possibly corresponds to TRBD1 (6 bases). Germline V gene sequence: CDR1 SEHNR, CDR2 FQNEAQ (reference sequence). The CDR3 is made up of 14 amino acids. V lost 5 bases and J 1 base, leaving 11 bases between the germline ends.

This clone has just one count. This chain links TRBV9 with TRBJ2-7; possible D gene TRBD1, 7 bases. This CDR3 comprises 14 residues. Trimming cost V 3 bases and J 5 bases, with 15 bases left between them. Germline V gene data show CDR1 as SGDLS and CDR2 as YYNGEE. The CDR3 DNA follows: TGTGCCAGCAGCGCCCAGGGGGGTTACCACGAGCAGTACTTC. Translated, it gives CASSAQGGYHEQYF. Variable domain in full (rest from reference TRBV9 and TRBJ2-7): DSGVTQTPKHLITATGQRVTLRCSPRSGDLSVYWYQQSLDQGLQFLIQYYNGEERAKGNILERFSAQQFPDLHSELNLSSLELGDSALYFCASSAQGGYHEQYFGPGTRLTVT.

The chain combines TRBV11-1 with TRBJ2-1, with D tentatively TRBD2 (6 bases). CDR1 and CDR2 (germline): SGHAT, FQDESV (reference sequence). This CDR3 contains 16 residues. Trimming pared 2 bases from V and 2 bases from J, leaving 13 bases between. In nucleotides, the CDR3 is TGTGCCAGCAGCTTAAAAAGCGGAGGGGCCTACAATGAGCAGTTCTTC. It encodes CASSLKSGGAYNEQFF.

Here the CDR3 DNA reads TGCAGCGTTGACCGACAGGCTCCTAATGGCTACACCTTC. Translation: CSVDRQAPNGYTF. V gene TRBV29-1 combines with J gene TRBJ1-2, with a weak D call TRBD1 (6 bases). V dropped 3 bases and J dropped 6 bases, with 14 bases sitting between them. Germline CDR1 and CDR2: SQVTM and ANQGSEA. The CDR3 contains 13 residues.

The chain is built from TRBV18 and TRBJ2-2; D is ambiguous. V was clipped by 3 bases and J by 0 bases, with 11 bases between them. Germline CDR1 reads KGHSH; CDR2 reads LQKENI. This CDR3 comprises 16 residues. CDR3 DNA: TGTGCCAGCTCACCCTCCAACAGACCGAACACCGGGGAGCTGTTTTTT. This codes for CASSPSNRPNTGELFF. The variable domain in full, completed from reference TRBV18 and TRBJ2-2, reads NAGVMQNPRHLVRRRGQEARLRCSPMKGHSHVYWYRQLPEEGLKFMVYLQKENIIDESGMPKERFSAEFPKEGPSILRIQQVVRGDSAAYFCASSPSNRPNTGELFFGEGSRLTVL.

V usage is TRBV27 and J usage is TRBJ1-1; no clear D. CDR1 is MNHEY and CDR2 is SMNVEV in the germline V gene (reference sequence). CDR3 length equals 13 residues. The V end lost 8 bases, the J end lost 1 base, and 11 bases lay between the germline ends. The CDR3 DNA follows: TGTGCCAGCGCGTTAGTTCGGAACACTGAAGCTTTCTTT. Its protein is CASALVRNTEAFF.

In this sample, this clone turned up a few times. V gene TRBV5-1 combines with J gene TRBJ1-1; a possible D gene is TRBD1 (6 bases). CDR1 is SGHRS and CDR2 is YFSETQ in the germline V gene. Trimming took off 1 base at V and 0 bases at J, with 22 bases between the two ends. This CDR3 comprises 19 residues. The CDR3 sequence is CASSLRPWGLSFMNTEAFF. As DNA, the CDR3 is TGCGCCAGCAGCTTGCGCCCTTGGGGGCTAAGTTTCATGAACACTGAAGCTTTCTTT.

The chain employs TRBV5-1 and TRBJ2-5; no clear D. The CDR3 runs to 12 residues. Germline V gene sequence: CDR1 SGHRS, CDR2 YFSETQ. The V and J ends lost 7 bases and 3 bases respectively, with 10 bases between them. The CDR3 bases are TGCGCCAGCGGAGTAGCCAAAGAGACCCAGTACTTC. This gives the protein CASGVAKETQYF.

V usage is TRBV5-1 and J usage is TRBJ1-4; 7 bases align to TRBD1. With V trimmed by 3 bases and J by 5 bases, 7 bases remained unmatched. Germline V gene sequence: CDR1 SGHRS, CDR2 YFSETQ. The CDR3 loop spans 15 amino acids. CDR3 loop: CASSSRTGWNEKLFF. Here the CDR3 DNA reads TGCGCCAGCAGCTCACGGACAGGATGGAATGAAAAACTGTTTTTT.

Of note for this clone: One end of the junction does not line up with germline, which may come from a read error. Other nucleotide sequences in the sample specify the same CDR3. The chain joins TRBV28 to TRBJ1-4, with D possibly matching TRBD1 (6 bases). There are 14 residues in the CDR3. The germline CDR1 and CDR2 sequences are MDHEN and SYDVKM. The CDR3 nucleotides are TGTGCCAGCAGTTTATCAGGGGTAAATGAAAAGCTGTTTTTT. This translates into CASSLSGVNEKLFF.

CDR3 region: CASSHSTGRNYGYTF. CDR3 DNA sequence: TGTGCCAGCAGCCACTCGACAGGGCGTAACTATGGCTACACCTTC. The rearrangement links TRBV14 to TRBJ1-2; 7 bases are shared with TRBD1. The CDR3 extends over 15 amino acids. Per the germline V gene, CDR1 is SGHDN and CDR2 is FVKESK. Unmatched junction bases numbered 5, after V lost 3 bases and J lost 1 base.